This T cell receptor (beta chain) was recovered during a study of T cells in Graves' hyperthyroidism and ophthalmopathy. Study background: Peripheral blood samples were taken at initial diagnosis, prior to any treatment.

Subjects aged 18 to 65 presented with newly diagnosed hyperthyroidism of less than 2 months' duration. The investigators amplified TCR beta CDR3 regions from RNA transcripts. First-round RT-PCR of the TCR CDR3 relied on the HTBI primer set. TCRdb independently ran MiXCR on the multiplex PCR reads; one entry per CDR3 protein. In the table there are approximately 210,000 distinct CDR3 sequences, 17% of which are singletons. This clonotype turned up a few times. Trimming removed 10 bases at V and 1 base at J, with 14 bases between. CDR3 size: 14 residues. This clonotype was obtained from a man aged 50-60 years with Graves' hyperthyroidism. V gene TRBV12-3 or TRBV12-4 combines with J gene TRBJ2-1, with D perhaps TRBD1 (6 bases). Sequences were obtained from blood. The CDR3 DNA sequence: TGTGCCACCAAAACAGGGCAATCCTACAATGAGCAGTTCTTC. Its translation is CATKTGQSYNEQFF.